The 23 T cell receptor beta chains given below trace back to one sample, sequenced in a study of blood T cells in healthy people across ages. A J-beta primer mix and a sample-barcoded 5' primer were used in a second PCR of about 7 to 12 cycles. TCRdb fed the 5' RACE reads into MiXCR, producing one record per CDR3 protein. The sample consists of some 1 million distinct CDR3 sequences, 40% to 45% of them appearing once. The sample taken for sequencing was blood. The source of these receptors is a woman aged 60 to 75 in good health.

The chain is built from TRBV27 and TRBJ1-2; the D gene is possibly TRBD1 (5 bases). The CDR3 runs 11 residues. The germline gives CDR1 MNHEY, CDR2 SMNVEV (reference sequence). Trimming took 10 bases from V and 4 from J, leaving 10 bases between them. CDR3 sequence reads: CAIWGGYGYTF. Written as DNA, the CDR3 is TGTGCCATCTGGGGGGGCTATGGCTACACCTTC.

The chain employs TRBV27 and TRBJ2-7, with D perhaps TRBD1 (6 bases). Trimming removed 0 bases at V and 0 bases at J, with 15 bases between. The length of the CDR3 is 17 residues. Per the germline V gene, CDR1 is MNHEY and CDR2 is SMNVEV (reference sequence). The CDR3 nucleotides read TGTGCCAGCAGTTTATCGTCGTCCAGGGGAGCCTCCTACGAGCAGTACTTC. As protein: CASSLSSSRGASYEQYF.

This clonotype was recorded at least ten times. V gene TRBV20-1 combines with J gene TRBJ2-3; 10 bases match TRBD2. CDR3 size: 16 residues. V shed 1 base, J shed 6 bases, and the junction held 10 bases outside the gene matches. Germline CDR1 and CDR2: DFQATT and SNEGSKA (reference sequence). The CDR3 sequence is CSARVKLAGAGDTQYF. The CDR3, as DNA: TGCAGTGCTAGAGTTAAGCTAGCGGGAGCGGGTGATACGCAGTATTTT.

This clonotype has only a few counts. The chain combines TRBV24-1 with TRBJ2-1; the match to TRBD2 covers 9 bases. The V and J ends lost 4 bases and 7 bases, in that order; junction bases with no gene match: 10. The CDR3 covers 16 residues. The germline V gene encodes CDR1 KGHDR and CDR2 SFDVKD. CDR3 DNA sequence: TGTGCCACCAGTGACTCCGGGACTAGCTTAGGGAATGAGCAGTTCTTC. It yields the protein CATSDSGTSLGNEQFF.

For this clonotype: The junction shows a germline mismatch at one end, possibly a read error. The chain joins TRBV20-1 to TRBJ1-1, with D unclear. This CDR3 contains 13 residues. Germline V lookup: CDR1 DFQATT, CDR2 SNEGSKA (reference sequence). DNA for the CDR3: TGCAGTGCTAGAGTGGCTATGAACAGTGAAGCTTTCTTT. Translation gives CSARVAMNSEAFF.

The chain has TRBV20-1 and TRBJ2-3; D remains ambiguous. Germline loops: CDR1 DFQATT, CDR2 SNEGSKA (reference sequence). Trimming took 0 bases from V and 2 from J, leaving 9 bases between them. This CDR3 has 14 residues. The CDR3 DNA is TGCAGTGCTAGAGATACAAGGTACACAGATACGCAGTATTTT. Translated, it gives CSARDTRYTDTQYF.

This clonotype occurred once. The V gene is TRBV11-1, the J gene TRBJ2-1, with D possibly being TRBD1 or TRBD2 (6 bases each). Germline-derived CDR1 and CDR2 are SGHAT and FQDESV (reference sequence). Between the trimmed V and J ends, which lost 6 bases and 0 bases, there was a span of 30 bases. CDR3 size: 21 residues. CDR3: CASRYLSLALIRGSSYNEQFF. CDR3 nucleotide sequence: TGTGCCAGCAGATACCTAAGTCTAGCGCTAATTAGGGGGAGCTCCTACAATGAGCAGTTCTTC.

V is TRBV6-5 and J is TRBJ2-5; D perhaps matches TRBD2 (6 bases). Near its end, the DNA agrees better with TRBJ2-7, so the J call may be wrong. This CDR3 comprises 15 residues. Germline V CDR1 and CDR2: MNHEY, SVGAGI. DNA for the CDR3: TGTGCCAGCAGTTACGATGCGGGAACAACCTACGAGCAGTACTTC. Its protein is CASSYDAGTTYEQYF.

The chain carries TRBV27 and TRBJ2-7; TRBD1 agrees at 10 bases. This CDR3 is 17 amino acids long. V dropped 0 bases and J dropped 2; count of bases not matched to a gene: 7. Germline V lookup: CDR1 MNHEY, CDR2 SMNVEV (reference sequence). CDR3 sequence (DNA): TGTGCCAGCAGTTTATCTTTCCGGACAGGGGGAACCTACGAGCAGTACTTC. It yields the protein CASSLSFRTGGTYEQYF.

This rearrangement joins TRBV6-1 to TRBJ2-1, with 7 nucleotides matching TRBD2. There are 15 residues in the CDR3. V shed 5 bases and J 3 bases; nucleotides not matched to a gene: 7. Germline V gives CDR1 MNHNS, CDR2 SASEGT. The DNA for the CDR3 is TGTGCCAGCAGTATCCTGGGGGGGGACTACAATGAGCAGTTCTTC. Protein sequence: CASSILGGDYNEQFF.

The CDR3 sequence: CASSQEEYEQYF. DNA of the CDR3: TGCGCCAGCAGCCAAGAGGAATACGAGCAGTACTTC. This chain connects TRBV4-1 to TRBJ2-4; D unclear. Near its end, the DNA agrees better with TRBJ2-7, so the J call may be wrong. Germline CDR1 is MGHRA and CDR2 is YSYEKL. This CDR3 has 12 residues.

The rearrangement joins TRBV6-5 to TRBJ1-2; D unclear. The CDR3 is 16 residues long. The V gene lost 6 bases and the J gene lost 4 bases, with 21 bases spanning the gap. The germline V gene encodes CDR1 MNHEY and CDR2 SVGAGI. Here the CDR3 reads CASSAKRAWAVYGYTF. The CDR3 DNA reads TGTGCCAGCAGCGCCAAGCGGGCGTGGGCTGTCTATGGCTACACCTTC.

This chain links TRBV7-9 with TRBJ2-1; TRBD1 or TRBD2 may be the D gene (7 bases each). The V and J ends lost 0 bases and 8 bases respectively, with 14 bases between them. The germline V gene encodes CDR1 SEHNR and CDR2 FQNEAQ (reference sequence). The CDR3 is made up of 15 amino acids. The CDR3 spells CASSLARGGGDEQFF. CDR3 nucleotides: TGTGCCAGCAGCTTAGCCAGGGGGGGAGGCGATGAGCAGTTCTTC.

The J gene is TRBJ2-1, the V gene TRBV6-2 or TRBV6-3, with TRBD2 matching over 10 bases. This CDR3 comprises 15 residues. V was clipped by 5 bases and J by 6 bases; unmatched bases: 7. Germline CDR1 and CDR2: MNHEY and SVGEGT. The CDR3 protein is CASSRPGLAANEQFF. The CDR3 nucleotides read TGTGCCAGCAGTCGGCCCGGACTAGCGGCCAATGAGCAGTTCTTC.

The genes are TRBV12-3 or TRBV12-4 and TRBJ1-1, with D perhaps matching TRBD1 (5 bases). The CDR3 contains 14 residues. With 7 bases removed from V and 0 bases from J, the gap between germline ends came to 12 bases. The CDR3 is CASIRDLLNTEAFF. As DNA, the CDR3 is TGTGCCAGCATACGGGACTTACTGAACACTGAAGCTTTCTTT.

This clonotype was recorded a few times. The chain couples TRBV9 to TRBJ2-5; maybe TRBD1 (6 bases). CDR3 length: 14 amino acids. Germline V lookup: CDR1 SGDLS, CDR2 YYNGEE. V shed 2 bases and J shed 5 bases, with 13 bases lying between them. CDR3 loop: CASSVLMGAETQYF. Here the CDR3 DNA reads TGTGCCAGCAGCGTTTTGATGGGGGCCGAGACCCAGTACTTC.

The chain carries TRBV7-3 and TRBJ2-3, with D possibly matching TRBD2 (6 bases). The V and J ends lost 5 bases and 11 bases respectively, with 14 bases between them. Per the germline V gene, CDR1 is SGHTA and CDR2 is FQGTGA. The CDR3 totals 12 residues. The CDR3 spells CASSNRRGQQYF. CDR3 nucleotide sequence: TGTGCCAGCAGCAATAGGAGGGGCCAGCAGTATTTT.

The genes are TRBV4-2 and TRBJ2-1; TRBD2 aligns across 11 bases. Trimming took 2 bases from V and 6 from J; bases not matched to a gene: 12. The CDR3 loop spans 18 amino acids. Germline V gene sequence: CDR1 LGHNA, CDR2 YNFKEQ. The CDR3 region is CASSQNPVPGLAGNEQFF. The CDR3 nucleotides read TGTGCCAGCAGCCAAAATCCCGTACCAGGACTAGCGGGCAATGAGCAGTTCTTC.

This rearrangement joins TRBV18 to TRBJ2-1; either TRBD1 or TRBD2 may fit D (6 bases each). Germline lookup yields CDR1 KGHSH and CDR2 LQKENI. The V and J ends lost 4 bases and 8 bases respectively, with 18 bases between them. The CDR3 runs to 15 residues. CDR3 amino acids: CASSRAPGARDEQFF. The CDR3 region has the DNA TGTGCCAGCTCACGCGCCCCGGGGGCGCGGGATGAGCAGTTCTTC.

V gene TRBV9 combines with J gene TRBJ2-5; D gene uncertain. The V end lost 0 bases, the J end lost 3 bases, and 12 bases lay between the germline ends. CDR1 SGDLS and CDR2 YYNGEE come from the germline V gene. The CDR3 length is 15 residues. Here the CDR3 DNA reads TGTGCCAGCAGCGTAGGAATCCAATTGGAAGAGACCCAGTACTTC. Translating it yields CASSVGIQLEETQYF.

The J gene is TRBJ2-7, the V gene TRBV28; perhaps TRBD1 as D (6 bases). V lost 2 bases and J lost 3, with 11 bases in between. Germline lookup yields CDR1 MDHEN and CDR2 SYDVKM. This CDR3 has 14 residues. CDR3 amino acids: CASSLPGQLYEQYF. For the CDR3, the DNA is TGTGCCAGCAGTTTACCGGGACAACTCTACGAGCAGTACTTC.

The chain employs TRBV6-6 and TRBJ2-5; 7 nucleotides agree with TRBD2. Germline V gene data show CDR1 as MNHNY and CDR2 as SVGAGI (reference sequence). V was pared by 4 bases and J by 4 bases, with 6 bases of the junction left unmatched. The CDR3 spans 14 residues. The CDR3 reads CASSWAGEGETQYF. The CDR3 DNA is TGTGCCAGCAGTTGGGCGGGAGAAGGAGAGACCCAGTACTTC.

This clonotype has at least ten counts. CDR3 DNA sequence: TGTGCCAGCAGCCAAGTCACAGCGGGGGGATCCTACGAGCAGTACTTC. It codes for CASSQVTAGGSYEQYF. The V gene is TRBV4-2, the J gene TRBJ2-7; 9 nucleotides align to TRBD2. With V trimmed by 1 base and J by 1 base, 5 bases remained unmatched. Germline-derived CDR1 and CDR2 are LGHNA and YNFKEQ. CDR3 length equals 16 residues.